A single sample gave rise to the 24 T cell receptor beta chains below, sequenced in a study of tissue T cells after allogeneic stem cell transplantation. Time point defined: mouse harvest day 14 after allogeneic transplant. Each mouse received 10^7 T-cell-depleted marrow cells plus 10^6 splenic CD5+ T cells by tail vein. Libraries were prepared by immunoSEQ multiplex PCR; TCRdb keeps only in-frame clonotypes and omits some of them. The data show 5,000 or so clones, about 33% seen once. Sequenced sample: skin. The origin of the receptors is a female BALB/c mouse given C57BL/6 T cells with graft-versus-host disease after an allogeneic hematopoietic cell transplant.

About this clone: Genes here carry mouse names. The CDR3 goes on 1 residue after the read ends, and that part is filled in from the germline J gene. The genes are TRBV26 and TRBJ2-5; no reliable D call. The ends were cut back, 3 bases at V and 1 base at J, with 5 bases in the middle. Germline assignment: CDR1 KGHPV and CDR2 FQNQEV (reference sequence). The CDR3 has 13 amino acids. This CDR3 is CASSLSYQDTQYF. The part of the CDR3 DNA that was read is TGTGCCAGCAGTCTTAGTTACCAAGACACCCAGTAC.

This clone was seen a handful of times. Genes here carry mouse names. Read data end 1 residue before the CDR3 end; the end is taken from the germline J gene. V and J are TRBV26 and TRBJ1-3; tentatively, D is TRBD1 (6 bases). The CDR3 is 14 residues long. Per the germline V gene, CDR1 is KGHPV and CDR2 is FQNQEV (reference sequence). The ends were cut back, 3 bases at V and 2 bases at J, with 8 bases in the middle. CDR3 loop: CASSLPGAGNTLYF. CDR3 DNA, as far as it was read: TGTGCCAGCAGTCTTCCAGGGGCTGGAAATACGCTCTAT.

This clone is medium-sized. Genes and germline come from the mouse. The read terminates 1 residue before the CDR3 end, so the remaining end is supplied by the germline J gene. J is TRBJ1-2 and V is TRBV3, with D tentatively TRBD1 (6 bases). V was cut by 2 bases and J by 4 bases, with 8 bases left in between. This CDR3 contains 13 residues. The germline V gene encodes CDR1 SNHLY and CDR2 FYNGKV (reference sequence). The CDR3: CASSLQGSSDYTF. CDR3 bases read: TGTGCCAGCAGCTTACAGGGGAGCTCCGACTACACC.

The table lists this clone with a few counts. Gene and germline names: mouse. The CDR3 loop reads CASRGLGAETLYF. The part of the CDR3 DNA that was read is TGTGCCAGCAGAGGACTGGGAGCAGAAACGCTGTAT. The genes are TRBV26 and TRBJ2-3; TRBD2 matches 8 bases. The read ends 1 residue shy of where the CDR3 ends; the end is completed using the germline J gene. The CDR3 sequence is 13 residues long. Germline V gene lookup returns CDR1 KGHPV and CDR2 FQNQEV (reference sequence). With 6 bases clipped from V and 3 bases from J, the junction kept 2 bases outside the gene matches.

By sample fraction, this clone is medium-sized. Gene names follow the mouse nomenclature. The read finishes 1 residue shy of the CDR3 end, and the germline J gene is used to complete it. This rearrangement joins TRBV26 to TRBJ1-1; 11 bases match TRBD1. From germline, CDR1 is KGHPV and CDR2 FQNQEV (reference sequence). The CDR3 consists of 14 residues. V trimming: 6 bases; J trimming: 4 bases; junction bases outside the gene matches: 4. The CDR3 loop reads CASSPGTGGTEVFF. Partial CDR3 DNA: TGTGCCAGCAGCCCCGGGACAGGGGGCACAGAAGTCTTC.

This clone is labeled as large (0.1 to 1%). The gene names here belong to mouse. The CDR3 end falls 1 residue outside the read, so it is completed with the germline J gene. The chain is built from TRBV13-1 and TRBJ1-4; D perhaps matches TRBD1 (5 bases). The CDR3 runs 14 residues. V lost 4 bases to trimming and J lost 2 bases, with 9 bases between them. Germline values: CDR1 NSHNY, CDR2 SYGAGN. The CDR3 loop reads CASSRRESNERLFF. Incomplete CDR3 DNA: TGTGCCAGCAGTCGCAGGGAATCCAACGAAAGATTATTT.

This clone has a handful of counts. Genes and germline come from the mouse. The CDR3 end lies 1 residue beyond the end of the read and is filled in from the germline J gene. V is TRBV26 and J is TRBJ1-4; TRBD1 might be the D (5 bases). Germline CDR1 is KGHPV and CDR2 is FQNQEV (reference sequence). CDR3 length equals 14 residues. Trimming took 5 bases from V and 4 from J, leaving 11 bases between them. The CDR3 is CASSRQGGNERLFF. Incomplete CDR3 DNA: TGTGCCAGCAGTAGGCAGGGCGGCAACGAAAGATTATTT.

To note about this clone: Gene names refer to mouse genes. The CDR3 end falls 1 residue outside the read, so it is completed with the germline J gene. The chain combines TRBV17 with TRBJ2-2; 8 positions match TRBD1. CDR1 is MNHDT, CDR2 YYDKIL, per germline. The CDR3 sequence is 14 residues long. The V gene end was trimmed by 4 bases and the J gene end by 4 bases; junction bases not matched to a gene: 2. The CDR3 spells CASSTGGVTGQLYF. The CDR3 bases that were read are TGTGCTAGCAGTACAGGGGGCGTCACCGGGCAGCTCTAC.

This clone qualifies as medium-sized. Gene names denote mouse genes. The CDR3 end lies 1 residue beyond the end of the read and is filled in from the germline J gene. The rearrangement links TRBV2 to TRBJ2-1, with 7 bases lining up with TRBD1. Trimming at V came to 1 base and at J to 7 bases, leaving 4 bases not matched to a gene. Germline-derived CDR1 and CDR2 are LGHNA and YSYQKL. This CDR3 region has 14 residues. The CDR3 loop reads CASSQGDRRAEQFF. The DNA read from the CDR3 is TGTGCCAGCAGCCAAGGGGACAGAAGGGCTGAGCAGTTC.

A note on this clone: Mouse names are used for the genes. The missing CDR3 end, 1 residue past where the read stops, is filled in from the germline J gene. This chain uses TRBV4 with TRBJ2-5; 9 bases fit TRBD2. Germline lookup yields CDR1 LGHDT and CDR2 YNNKQL (reference sequence). The CDR3 has 15 residues. With 6 bases clipped from V and 0 bases from J, the junction kept 4 bases outside the gene matches. The CDR3 sequence is CASRRDWANQDTQYF. The CDR3 bases that were read are TGTGCCAGCAGAAGGGACTGGGCTAACCAAGACACCCAGTAC.

By sample fraction, this clone is medium-sized (0.01 to 0.1%). The genes are named according to mouse. The CDR3 end lies 1 residue beyond the end of the read and is filled in from the germline J gene. V usage is TRBV26 and J usage is TRBJ1-2; tentatively, D is TRBD1 (5 bases). Germline V gives CDR1 KGHPV, CDR2 FQNQEV (reference sequence). Trimming stripped 4 bases from V and 2 bases from J, with 11 bases between. The CDR3 sequence is 14 residues long. The sequenced CDR3 bases are TGTGCCAGCAGTCCCCAGGGTAGGAACTCCGACTACACC. Its translation is CASSPQGRNSDYT. The complete CDR3 reads CASSPQGRNSDYTF.

This clone was detected a few times. Any gene name here is a mouse gene name. Read sequence stops 1 residue before the CDR3 end, and the germline J gene provides the missing end. This chain connects TRBV26 to TRBJ2-7; D is ambiguous. The germline CDR1 and CDR2 sequences are KGHPV and FQNQEV (reference sequence). This CDR3 has 11 amino acids. V was clipped by 4 bases and J by 4 bases, with 5 bases between them. The CDR3 DNA, read in part, is TGTGCCAGCAGTCCAGCTTATGAACAGTAC. This translates into CASSPAYEQY. The entire CDR3 sequence reads CASSPAYEQYF.

About this clone itself: Genes and germline are mouse. From the germline J gene comes the end of the CDR3, since the read stops 1 residue before it. The chain combines TRBV26 with TRBJ2-3; 10 nucleotides align to TRBD2. V trimming: 6 bases; J trimming: 1 base; junction bases outside the gene matches: 4. The V gene's germline CDR1 is KGHPV and CDR2 FQNQEV (reference sequence). CDR3 length equals 15 residues. The CDR3: CASSRDWGRAETLYF. CDR3 DNA (partial): TGTGCCAGCAGCCGGGACTGGGGACGTGCAGAAACGCTGTAT.

This clone is labeled as large. These gene names are mouse names. The read ends 1 residue before the CDR3 terminus; that terminus is restored from the germline J gene. The genes are TRBV26 and TRBJ1-2; 10 nucleotides align to TRBD1. V was pared by 4 bases and J by 2 bases, with 4 bases of the junction left unmatched. This CDR3 is 15 amino acids long. CDR1 KGHPV and CDR2 FQNQEV come from the germline V gene (reference sequence). CDR3 DNA, as far as it was read: TGTGCCAGCAGTCGTCCGGGACAGGGGAACTCCGACTACACC. Protein sequence: CASSRPGQGNSDYT. The whole CDR3 sequence is CASSRPGQGNSDYTF. The variable domain in full, completed from reference TRBV26 and TRBJ1-2, reads NSKVIQTPRYLVKGQGQKAKMRCIPEKGHPVVFWYQQNKNNEFKFLINFQNQEVLQQIDMTEKRFSAECPSNSPCSLEIQSSEAGDSALYLCASSRPGQGNSDYTFGSGTRLLVI.

Turning to this clone: Here the gene names and germline are mouse. The DNA ends 1 residue before the CDR3 does, and the rest of the CDR3 is filled in from the germline J gene. The chain couples TRBV23 to TRBJ1-1. The germline V gene encodes CDR1 KGHTA and CDR2 FQNQQP. The CDR3 sequence is 13 residues long. Incomplete CDR3 DNA: TGCTCCAGCAGTCAAAGGCAGAACACAGAAGTCTTC. Its translation is CSSSQRQNTEVF. The CDR3 in full is CSSSQRQNTEVFF.

Regarding this clone: Mouse names are used for the genes. The CDR3 end falls 1 residue outside the read, so it is completed with the germline J gene. The chain employs TRBV19 and TRBJ2-7; 9 bases fit TRBD1. V lost 2 bases and J lost 5; bases outside the gene matches: 8. This CDR3 spans 15 amino acids. CDR1 and CDR2 (germline): FNHDT, SITEND (reference sequence). CDR3 amino acids: CASSMGTGTFHEQYF. The CDR3 bases that were read are TGTGCCAGCAGTATGGGGACAGGGACCTTTCATGAACAGTAC.

In regard to this clone: Gene labels here are mouse ones. The CDR3 is cut off 1 residue early in the read; its end comes from the germline J gene. The chain combines TRBV26 with TRBJ2-5; D might be TRBD2 (6 bases). Germline CDR1 is KGHPV and CDR2 is FQNQEV (reference sequence). V was pared by 4 bases and J by 2 bases, with 10 bases between. This CDR3 has 14 residues. The DNA read from the CDR3 is TGTGCCAGCAGTCCAAACTGGGTCCAAGACACCCAGTAC. Encoded protein: CASSPNWVQDTQY. The entire CDR3 sequence reads CASSPNWVQDTQYF.

Note on this clone: The germline and genes are mouse ones. The read stops 1 residue short of the end of the CDR3; the missing end is completed from the germline J gene. V is TRBV12-2 and J is TRBJ1-4; unclear D gene. CDR1 and CDR2 (germline): SGHLS, HYDKME. The CDR3 is 11 amino acids. Trimming stripped 1 base from V and 6 bases from J, with 2 bases between. The CDR3 bases that were read are TGTGCCAGCTCTCTACACGAAAGATTATTT. This encodes CASSLHERLF. The entire CDR3 protein is CASSLHERLFF. Combining the CDR3 with reference TRBV12-2 and TRBJ1-4 gives the whole variable domain NSGVVQSPRYIIKGKGERSILKCIPISGHLSVAWYQQTQGQELKFFIQHYDKMERDKGNLPSRFSVQQFDDYHSEMNMSALELEDSAVYFCASSLHERLFFGHGTKLSVL.

This clone was seen only a few times. Mouse germline and gene names are used. The read ends 1 residue shy of where the CDR3 ends; the end is completed using the germline J gene. The rearrangement uses TRBV26 and TRBJ2-4, with D perhaps TRBD2 (6 bases). Trimming shortened V by 2 bases and J by 4 bases, and 7 bases separated the two germline ends. The CDR3 is made up of 13 amino acids. CDR1 is KGHPV and CDR2 is FQNQEV in the germline V gene (reference sequence). Partial CDR3 DNA: TGTGCCAGCAGTCTGGTGGGGGAAAACACCTTGTAC. Residues: CASSLVGENTLY. The complete CDR3 sequence is CASSLVGENTLYF.

Regarding this clone: One end of the junction does not line up with germline, which may come from a read error. Gene names follow the mouse nomenclature. The CDR3 goes on 1 residue after the read ends, and that part is filled in from the germline J gene. The sample carries other DNA sequences with the same CDR3. This sequence joins TRBV26 and TRBJ1-4; 7 bases are shared with TRBD1. CDR1 is KGHPV, CDR2 FQNQEV, per germline (reference sequence). The length of the CDR3 is 15 residues. Here the CDR3 reads CASSLLGGANERLFF. The DNA read from the CDR3 is TGTGCCAGCAGTCTGTTAGGGGGCGCCAATGAAAGATTATTT.

By share, this clone ranks as medium-sized. Here the gene names and germline are mouse. The CDR3 is cut off 1 residue early in the read; its end comes from the germline J gene. This rearrangement joins TRBV1 to TRBJ1-3, with 12 positions matching TRBD1. Trimming took 4 bases from V and 3 from J; bases not matched to a gene: 4. Per the germline V gene, CDR1 is NSQYPW and CDR2 is LRSPGD (reference sequence). The CDR3 is 16 amino acids. CDR3 bases read: TGCACCTGCAGTGTCCGGGACAGGGGGCATGGAAATACGCTCTAT. Translating it yields CTCSVRDRGHGNTLY. The full CDR3 protein is CTCSVRDRGHGNTLYF.

This clone has only a few counts. Genes here carry mouse names. The CDR3 goes on 1 residue after the read ends, and that part is filled in from the germline J gene. The gene calls are TRBV26 and TRBJ1-1; D is uncertain. The length of the CDR3 is 13 residues. V lost 4 bases, J lost 0 bases, and 6 bases lay in between. Looked up from germline, CDR1 is KGHPV and CDR2 is FQNQEV (reference sequence). CDR3 DNA, as far as it was read: TGTGCCAGCAGTCGTCAGACAAACACAGAAGTCTTC. This translates into CASSRQTNTEVF. The full CDR3 sequence reads CASSRQTNTEVFF.

Regarding this clone: Germline and genes here are mouse. The read gets to within 1 residue of the CDR3 end, and the germline J gene fills in the rest. The V and J genes are TRBV4 and TRBJ1-4, with 9 bases lining up with TRBD1. There are 16 residues in the CDR3. The V gene end was trimmed by 3 bases and the J gene end by 4 bases; junction bases not matched to a gene: 6. CDR1 is LGHDT, CDR2 YNNKQL, per germline (reference sequence). CDR3: CASSYRDREINERLFF. The sequenced part of the CDR3 DNA is TGTGCCAGCAGCTACCGGGACAGGGAAATCAACGAAAGATTATTT. Looking up the rest from reference TRBV4 and TRBJ1-4 gives the full variable domain: ETAVFQTPNYHVTQVGNEVSFNCKQTLGHDTMYWYKQDSKKLLKIMFSYNNKQLIVNETVPRRFSPQSSDKAHLNLRIKSVEPEDSAVYLCASSYRDREINERLFFGHGTKLSVL.

This clone appeared once. The gene symbols are mouse symbols. The CDR3 extends 1 residue past the end of the read, so its final part is completed from the germline J gene. The rearrangement joins TRBV26 to TRBJ2-4; D is unclear. This CDR3 is built from 13 residues. Trimming pared 4 bases from V and 0 bases from J, leaving 5 bases between. CDR1 and CDR2 (germline): KGHPV, FQNQEV (reference sequence). The covered CDR3 bases are TGTGCCAGCAGTCAAGAAAGTCAAAACACCTTGTAC. Its translation: CASSQESQNTLY. The entire CDR3 reads CASSQESQNTLYF. Full variable domain (missing parts from reference TRBV26 and TRBJ2-4): NSKVIQTPRYLVKGQGQKAKMRCIPEKGHPVVFWYQQNKNNEFKFLINFQNQEVLQQIDMTEKRFSAECPSNSPCSLEIQSSEAGDSALYLCASSQESQNTLYFGAGTRLSVL.